Included here is one TCR beta chain sequence, with context. The sample belongs to a study of blood T cell repertoires in COVID-19. Assay used: immunoSEQ multiplex PCR; TCRdb lists only in-frame clones, some missing. Here the sample spans roughly 230,000 clones, roughly 81% being singletons. The CDR3 is 13 amino acids. Deletions cut 5 bases from V and 2 bases from J, with 9 bases between. Germline CDR1 reads LNHNV; CDR2 reads YYDKDF (reference sequence). What was sequenced was peripheral blood. The sequence derives from a man between 40 and 49 years old with acute or convalescent COVID-19. The chain combines TRBV15 with TRBJ2-5, with D maybe TRBD1 (6 bases). In DNA form, the CDR3 reads TGTGCCACCAGCTTCGGACAGCAAGAGACCCAGTACTTC. Protein: CATSFGQQETQYF.